This TCR beta chain comes out of a study of T cell repertoires in cytomegalovirus infection. The wider study: The authors relied on CMV epitopes, both recently identified HLA-C-restricted and well-studied HLA-B-restricted. Both CMV infection and a matching HLA type were indicated by public TCR beta signatures.

The CDR3 is 17 amino acids. Germline V CDR1 and CDR2: SGHTA, FQGTGA. V lost 3 bases and J lost 8; bases outside the gene matches: 11. This clonotype occurred many times. Antigen: not known. General study findings and limits: Identification of carriers of CMV plus the relevant HLA was performed using cumulative public TCR beta family frequency. There were HLA-C-restricted CMV-specific TCR beta clonotypes dominating the ex vivo response.

TCRdb analysed the reads with MiXCR anew, one entry per CDR3 protein. This table holds fewer than 950,000 distinct CDR3 sequences, approximately 30% found once. This receptor was obtained from a human donor in good health (CMV status not recorded). Some clones in this sample may be carry-over from other donors' samples. The genes are TRBV7-3 and TRBJ2-1, with 12 bases fitting TRBD1. The sample was cultured CD8+ T cells from PBMCs, taken from culture after CMV antigen stimulation. The CDR3 DNA reads TGTGCCAGCAGCTTTCTGGGACAGGGGGCCGCGGGGGATGAGCAGTTCTTC. Translating gives CASSFLGQGAAGDEQFF.